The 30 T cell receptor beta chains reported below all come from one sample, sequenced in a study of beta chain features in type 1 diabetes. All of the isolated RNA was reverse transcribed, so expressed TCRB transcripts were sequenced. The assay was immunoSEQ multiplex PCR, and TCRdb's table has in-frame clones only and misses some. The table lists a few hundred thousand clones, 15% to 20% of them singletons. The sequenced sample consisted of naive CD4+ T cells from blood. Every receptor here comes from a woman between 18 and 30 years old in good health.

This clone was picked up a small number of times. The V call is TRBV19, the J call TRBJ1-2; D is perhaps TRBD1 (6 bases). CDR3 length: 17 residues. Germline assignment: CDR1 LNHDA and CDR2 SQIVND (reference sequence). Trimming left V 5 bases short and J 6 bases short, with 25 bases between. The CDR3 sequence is CASSDRLLGAPLDGYTF. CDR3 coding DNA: TGTGCCAGTAGTGACCGGCTTCTGGGGGCTCCCTTGGATGGCTACACCTTC. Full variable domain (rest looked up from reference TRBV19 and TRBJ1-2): DGGITQSPKYLFRKEGQNVTLSCEQNLNHDAMYWYRQDPGQGLRLIYYSQIVNDFQKGDIAEGYSVSREKKESFPLTVTSAQKNPTAFYLCASSDRLLGAPLDGYTFGSGTRLTVV.

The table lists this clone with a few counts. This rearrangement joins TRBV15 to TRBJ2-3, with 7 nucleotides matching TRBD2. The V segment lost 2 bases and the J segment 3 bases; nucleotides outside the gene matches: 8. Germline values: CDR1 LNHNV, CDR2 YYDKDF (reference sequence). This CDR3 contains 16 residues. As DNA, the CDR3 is TGTGCCACCAGCAGACGGGCGGGAGTGGGTACAGATACGCAGTATTTT. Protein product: CATSRRAGVGTDTQYF.

The CDR3 nucleotides read TGCAGCGTAGCGACTAGCGGGAGTTTGGGTGATACGCAGTATTTT. Its protein is CSVATSGSLGDTQYF. J is TRBJ2-3 and V is TRBV29-1; 12 nucleotides agree with TRBD2. V lost 6 bases and J lost 6; bases outside the gene matches: 10. Germline assignment: CDR1 SQVTM and CDR2 ANQGSEA. This CDR3 is built from 15 residues.

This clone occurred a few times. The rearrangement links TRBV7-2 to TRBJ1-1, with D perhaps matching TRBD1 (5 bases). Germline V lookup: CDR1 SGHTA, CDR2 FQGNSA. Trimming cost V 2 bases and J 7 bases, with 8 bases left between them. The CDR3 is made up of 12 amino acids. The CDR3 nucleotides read TGTGCCAGCAGCTTAACGGGGGTTGAAGCTTTCTTT. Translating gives CASSLTGVEAFF.

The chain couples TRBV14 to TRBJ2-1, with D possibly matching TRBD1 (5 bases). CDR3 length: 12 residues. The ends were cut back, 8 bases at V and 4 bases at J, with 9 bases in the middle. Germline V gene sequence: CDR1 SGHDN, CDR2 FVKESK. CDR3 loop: CASGAEYNEQFF. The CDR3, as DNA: TGTGCCAGCGGGGCGGAATACAATGAGCAGTTCTTC. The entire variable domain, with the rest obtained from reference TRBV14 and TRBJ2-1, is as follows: EAGVTQFPSHSVIEKGQTVTLRCDPISGHDNLYWYRRVMGKEIKFLLHFVKESKQDESGMPNNRFLAERTGGTYSTLKVQPAELEDSGVYFCASGAEYNEQFFGPGTRLTVL.

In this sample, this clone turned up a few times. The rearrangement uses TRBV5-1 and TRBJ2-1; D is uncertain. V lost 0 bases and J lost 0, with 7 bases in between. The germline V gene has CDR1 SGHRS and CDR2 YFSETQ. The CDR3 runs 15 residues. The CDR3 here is CASSLGPDSYNEQFF. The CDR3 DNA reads TGCGCCAGCAGCTTGGGGCCCGACTCCTACAATGAGCAGTTCTTC.

The CDR3 DNA reads TGTGCCAGCAGTTACTCGGGACAGGCTGATGCTGGCTACACCTTC. Amino acid sequence: CASSYSGQADAGYTF. The chain carries TRBV6-5 and TRBJ1-2, with 8 bases fitting TRBD1. This CDR3 spans 15 amino acids. The trim removed 0 bases at V and 7 bases at J, leaving 7 bases unmatched. Looked up from germline, CDR1 is MNHEY and CDR2 is SVGAGI.

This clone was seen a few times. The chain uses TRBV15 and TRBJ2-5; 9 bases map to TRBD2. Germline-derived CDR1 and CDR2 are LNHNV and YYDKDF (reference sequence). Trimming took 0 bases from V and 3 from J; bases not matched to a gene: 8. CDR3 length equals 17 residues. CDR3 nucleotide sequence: TGTGCCACCAGCAGAGATCGCAGGGCTAGCGGGGAAGAGACCCAGTACTTC. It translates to CATSRDRRASGEETQYF.

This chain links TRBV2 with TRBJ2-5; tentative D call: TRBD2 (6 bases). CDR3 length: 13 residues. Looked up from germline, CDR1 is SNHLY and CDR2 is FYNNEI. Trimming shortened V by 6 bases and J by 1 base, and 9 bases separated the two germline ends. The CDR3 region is CASRRDFQETQYF. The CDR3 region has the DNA TGTGCCAGCAGGAGGGACTTCCAAGAGACCCAGTACTTC.

CDR3 bases: TGTGCCAGCAGCCTCTCCTCGCGGGGGGGTGAGGATGAGCAGTTCTTC. It yields the protein CASSLSSRGGEDEQFF. This chain uses TRBV7-3 with TRBJ2-1, with TRBD2 identical over 9 bases. The CDR3 covers 16 residues. CDR1 and CDR2 from the germline V gene are SGHTA and FQGTGA. Losses at the gene ends were 5 bases for V and 8 bases for J; bases not matched to a gene: 13.

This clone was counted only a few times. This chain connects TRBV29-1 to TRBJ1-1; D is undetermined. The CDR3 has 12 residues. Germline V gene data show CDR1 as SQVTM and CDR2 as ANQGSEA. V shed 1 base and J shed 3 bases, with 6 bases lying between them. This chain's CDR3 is CSVEGVDTEAFF. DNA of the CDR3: TGCAGCGTTGAAGGAGTGGACACTGAAGCTTTCTTT.

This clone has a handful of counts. The CDR3 loop is CASSRLAPQHF. The CDR3 nucleotides read TGTGCCAGCAGCCGCCTGGCGCCCCAGCATTTT. This sequence joins TRBV28 and TRBJ1-5; D not certain. The CDR3 covers 11 residues. Germline values: CDR1 MDHEN, CDR2 SYDVKM. Trimming removed 6 bases at V and 9 bases at J, with 9 bases between.

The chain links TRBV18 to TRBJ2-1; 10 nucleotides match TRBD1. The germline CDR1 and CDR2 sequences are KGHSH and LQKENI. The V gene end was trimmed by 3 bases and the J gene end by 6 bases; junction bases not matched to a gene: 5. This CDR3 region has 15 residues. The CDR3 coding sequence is TGTGCCAGCTCACCGCAGGGGACAGGGGTCAATGAGCAGTTCTTC. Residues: CASSPQGTGVNEQFF. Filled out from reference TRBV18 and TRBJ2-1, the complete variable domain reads NAGVMQNPRHLVRRRGQEARLRCSPMKGHSHVYWYRQLPEEGLKFMVYLQKENIIDESGMPKERFSAEFPKEGPSILRIQQVVRGDSAAYFCASSPQGTGVNEQFFGPGTRLTVL.

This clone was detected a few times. The CDR3 spells CASSPRGALLNTEAFF. The CDR3, as DNA: TGCGCCAGCAGCCCCCGGGGGGCTTTATTGAACACTGAAGCTTTCTTT. This chain links TRBV4-1 with TRBJ1-1, with D perhaps TRBD1 (6 bases). Trimming removed 4 bases at V and 0 bases at J, with 15 bases between. The CDR3 length is 16 residues. Germline CDR1 reads MGHRA; CDR2 reads YSYEKL.

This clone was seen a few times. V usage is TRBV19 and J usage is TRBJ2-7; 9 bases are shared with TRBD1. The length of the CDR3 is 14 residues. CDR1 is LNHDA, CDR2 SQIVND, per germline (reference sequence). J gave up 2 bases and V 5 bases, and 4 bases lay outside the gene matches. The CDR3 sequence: CASSSGTGTYEQYF. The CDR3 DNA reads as TGTGCCAGTAGTTCAGGGACAGGGACCTACGAGCAGTACTTC.

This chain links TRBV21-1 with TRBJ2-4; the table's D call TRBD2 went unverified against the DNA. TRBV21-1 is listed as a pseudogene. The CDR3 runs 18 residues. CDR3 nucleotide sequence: TGTGCCAGCAGCAAAGGCACTAGCGGGGGGGGAACCAAAAACATTCAGTACTTC. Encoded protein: CASSKGTSGGGTKNIQYF.

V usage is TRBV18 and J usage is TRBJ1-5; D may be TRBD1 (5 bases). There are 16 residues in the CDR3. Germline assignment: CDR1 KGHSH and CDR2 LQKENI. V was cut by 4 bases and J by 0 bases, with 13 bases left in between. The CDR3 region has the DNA TGTGCCAGCTCACTCAGGGAGGCGGGTAGCAATCAGCCCCAGCATTTT. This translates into CASSLREAGSNQPQHF.

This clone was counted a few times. The CDR3 nucleotides are TGTGCCAGCAGTTTGGACAGGGTTAGACATGAGCAGTTCTTC. Translating gives CASSLDRVRHEQFF. This chain links TRBV6-5 with TRBJ2-1; 8 bases map to TRBD1. V dropped 4 bases and J dropped 8; count of bases not matched to a gene: 7. The CDR3 is made up of 14 amino acids. Looked up from germline, CDR1 is MNHEY and CDR2 is SVGAGI.

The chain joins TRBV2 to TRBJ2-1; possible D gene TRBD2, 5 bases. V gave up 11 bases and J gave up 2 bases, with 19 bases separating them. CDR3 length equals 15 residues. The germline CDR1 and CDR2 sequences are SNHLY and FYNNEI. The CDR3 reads CASSVERATYNEQFF. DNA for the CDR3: TGTGCCTCCTCAGTCGAGAGGGCTACCTACAATGAGCAGTTCTTC.

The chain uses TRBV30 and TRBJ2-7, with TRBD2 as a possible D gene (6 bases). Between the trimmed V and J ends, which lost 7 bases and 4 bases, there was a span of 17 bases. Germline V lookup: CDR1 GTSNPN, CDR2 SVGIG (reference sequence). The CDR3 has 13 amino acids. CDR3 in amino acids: CAFARQLAYEQYF. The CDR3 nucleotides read TGTGCCTTTGCCCGTCAACTAGCTTACGAGCAGTACTTC.

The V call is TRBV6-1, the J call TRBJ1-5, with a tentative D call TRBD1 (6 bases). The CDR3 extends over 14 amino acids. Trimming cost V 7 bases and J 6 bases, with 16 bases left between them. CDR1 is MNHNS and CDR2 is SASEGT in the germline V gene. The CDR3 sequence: CASTLQGLSQPQHF. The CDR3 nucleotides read TGTGCCAGCACCCTACAGGGACTAAGTCAGCCCCAGCATTTT.

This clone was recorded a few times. The DNA for the CDR3 is TGCGCCAGCAGCTCGGGGTCCGCCCTCCAAGAGACCCAGTACTTC. The encoded protein is CASSSGSALQETQYF. The rearrangement joins TRBV5-1 to TRBJ2-5, with a weak D call TRBD2 (5 bases). The CDR3 length is 15 residues. Between the trimmed V and J ends, which lost 3 bases and 1 base, there was a span of 13 bases. The germline V gene has CDR1 SGHRS and CDR2 YFSETQ.

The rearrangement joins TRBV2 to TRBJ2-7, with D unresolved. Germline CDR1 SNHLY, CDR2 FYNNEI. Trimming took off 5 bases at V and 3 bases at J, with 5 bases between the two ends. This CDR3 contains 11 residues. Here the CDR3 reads CASSYFYEQYF. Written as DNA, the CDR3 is TGTGCCAGCAGTTACTTCTACGAGCAGTACTTC.

The CDR3 here is CASSSGGFGNQPQHF. The CDR3 DNA reads as TGTGCCAGCAGCTCAGGGGGCTTTGGCAATCAGCCCCAGCATTTT. The chain is built from TRBV7-9 and TRBJ1-5, with 8 bases identical to TRBD1. This CDR3 region has 15 residues. Germline V gives CDR1 SEHNR, CDR2 FQNEAQ (reference sequence). Losses at the gene ends were 4 bases for V and 2 bases for J; bases not matched to a gene: 4.

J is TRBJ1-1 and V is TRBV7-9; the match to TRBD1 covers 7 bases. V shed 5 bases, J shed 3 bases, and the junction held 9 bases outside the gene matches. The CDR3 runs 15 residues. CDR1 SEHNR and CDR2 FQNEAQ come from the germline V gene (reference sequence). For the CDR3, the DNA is TGTGCCAGCAGCCAAAGGAGGGGGCGGGACACTGAAGCTTTCTTT. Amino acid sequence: CASSQRRGRDTEAFF.

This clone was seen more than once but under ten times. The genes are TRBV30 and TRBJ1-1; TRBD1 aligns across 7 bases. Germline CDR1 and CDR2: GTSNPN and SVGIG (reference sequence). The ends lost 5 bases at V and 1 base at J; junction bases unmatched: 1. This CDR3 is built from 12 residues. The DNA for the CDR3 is TGTGCCTGGGACAGGGCGAACACTGAAGCTTTCTTT. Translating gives CAWDRANTEAFF. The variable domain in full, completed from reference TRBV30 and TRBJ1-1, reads SQTIHQWPATLVQPVGSPLSLECTVEGTSNPNLYWYRQAAGRGLQLLFYSVGIGQISSEVPQNLSASRPQDRQFILSSKKLLLSDSGFYLCAWDRANTEAFFGQGTRLTVV.

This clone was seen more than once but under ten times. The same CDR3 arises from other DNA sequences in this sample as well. The DNA of the CDR3 is TGTGCCAGCAGCCGCGACAGCAACACTGAAGCTTTCTTT. This gives the protein CASSRDSNTEAFF. The chain has TRBV7-3 and TRBJ1-1, with D maybe TRBD1 (5 bases). V lost 5 bases and J lost 2, with 9 bases in between. This CDR3 region has 13 residues. Germline V gives CDR1 SGHTA, CDR2 FQGTGA.

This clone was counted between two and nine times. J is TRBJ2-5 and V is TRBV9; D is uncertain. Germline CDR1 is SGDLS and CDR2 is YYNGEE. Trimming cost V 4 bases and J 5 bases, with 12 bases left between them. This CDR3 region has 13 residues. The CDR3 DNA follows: TGTGCCAGCAGCTCGACTGATTGGGAGACCCAGTACTTC. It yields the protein CASSSTDWETQYF.

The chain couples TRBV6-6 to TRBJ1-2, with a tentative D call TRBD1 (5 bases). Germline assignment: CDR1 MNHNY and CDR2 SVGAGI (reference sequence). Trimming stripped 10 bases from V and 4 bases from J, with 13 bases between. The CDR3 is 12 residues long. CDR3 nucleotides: TGTGCCACCGGGGGACTGAGCTATGGCTACACCTTC. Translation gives CATGGLSYGYTF.

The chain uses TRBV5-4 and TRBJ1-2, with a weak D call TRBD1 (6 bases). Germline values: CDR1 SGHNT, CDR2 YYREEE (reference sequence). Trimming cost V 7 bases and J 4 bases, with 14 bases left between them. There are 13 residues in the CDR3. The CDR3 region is CASLDQGSYGYTF. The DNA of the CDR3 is TGTGCCAGCCTCGACCAGGGGAGCTATGGCTACACCTTC.